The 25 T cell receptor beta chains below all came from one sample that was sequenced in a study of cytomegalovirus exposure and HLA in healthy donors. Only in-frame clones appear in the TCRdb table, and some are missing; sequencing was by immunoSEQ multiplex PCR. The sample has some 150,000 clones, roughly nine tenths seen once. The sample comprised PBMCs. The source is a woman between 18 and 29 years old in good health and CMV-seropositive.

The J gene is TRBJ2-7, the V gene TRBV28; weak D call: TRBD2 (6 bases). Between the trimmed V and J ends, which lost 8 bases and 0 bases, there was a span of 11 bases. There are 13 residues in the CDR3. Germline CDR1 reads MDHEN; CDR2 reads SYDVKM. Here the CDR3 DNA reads TGTGCCAGCCTTGCGGGACGCTCCTACGAGCAGTACTTC. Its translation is CASLAGRSYEQYF.

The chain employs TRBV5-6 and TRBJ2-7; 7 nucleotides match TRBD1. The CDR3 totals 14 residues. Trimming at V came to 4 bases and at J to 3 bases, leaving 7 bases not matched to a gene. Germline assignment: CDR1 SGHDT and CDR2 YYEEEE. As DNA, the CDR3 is TGTGCCAGCAGCCCATTTGACAGGGTCTACGAGCAGTACTTC. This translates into CASSPFDRVYEQYF.

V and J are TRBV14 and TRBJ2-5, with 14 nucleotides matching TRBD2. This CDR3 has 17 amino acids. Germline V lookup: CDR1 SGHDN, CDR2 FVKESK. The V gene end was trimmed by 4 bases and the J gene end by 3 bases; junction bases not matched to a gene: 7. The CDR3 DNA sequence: TGTGCCAGCAGCCCCCTCTTGACTAGCGGGGGGGAAGAGACCCAGTACTTC. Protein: CASSPLLTSGGEETQYF.

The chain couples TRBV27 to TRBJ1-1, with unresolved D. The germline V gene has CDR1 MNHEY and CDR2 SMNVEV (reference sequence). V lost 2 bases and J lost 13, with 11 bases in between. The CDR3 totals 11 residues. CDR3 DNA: TGTGCCAGCAGTTTAGGTCCCACTTATTTCTTT. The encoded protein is CASSLGPTYFF.

CDR3 loop: CASSPSMGTKVYEQYF. The CDR3 DNA follows: TGTGCCAGCAGCCCCTCGATGGGGACTAAAGTCTACGAGCAGTACTTC. V gene TRBV7-2 combines with J gene TRBJ2-7; 7 nucleotides align to TRBD2. V shed 5 bases, J shed 3 bases, and the junction held 13 bases outside the gene matches. In germline, CDR1 is SGHTA, CDR2 FQGNSA. The CDR3 spans 16 residues.

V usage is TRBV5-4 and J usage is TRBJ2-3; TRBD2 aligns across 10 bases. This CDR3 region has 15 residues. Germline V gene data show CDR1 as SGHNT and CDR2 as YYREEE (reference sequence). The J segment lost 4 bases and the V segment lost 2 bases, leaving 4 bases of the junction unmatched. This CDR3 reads CASSFSSGSADTQYF. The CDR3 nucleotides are TGTGCCAGCAGCTTCTCTAGCGGGAGTGCAGATACGCAGTATTTT.

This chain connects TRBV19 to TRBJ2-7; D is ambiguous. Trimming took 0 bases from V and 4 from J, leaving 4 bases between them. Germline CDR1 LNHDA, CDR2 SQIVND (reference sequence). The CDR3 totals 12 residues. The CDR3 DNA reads TGTGCCAGTAGTATAGACGAGTACGAGCAGTACTTC. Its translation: CASSIDEYEQYF.

DNA of the CDR3: TGCGCCAGCAGCTATTACACCGCCTTGGCGGGAGGTATTCATGAGCAGTTCTTC. Encoded protein: CASSYYTALAGGIHEQFF. This rearrangement joins TRBV5-1 to TRBJ2-1, with 8 bases aligning to TRBD2. Germline V gene sequence: CDR1 SGHRS, CDR2 YFSETQ. This CDR3 region has 18 residues. Losses at the gene ends were 3 bases for V and 8 bases for J; bases not matched to a gene: 19.

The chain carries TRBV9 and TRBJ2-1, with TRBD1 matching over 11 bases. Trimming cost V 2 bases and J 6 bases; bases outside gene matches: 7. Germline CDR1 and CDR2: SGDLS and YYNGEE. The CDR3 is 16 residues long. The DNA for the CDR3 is TGTGCCAGCAGCGTCTATGGGACAGGGGGGATCAATGAGCAGTTCTTC. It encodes CASSVYGTGGINEQFF.

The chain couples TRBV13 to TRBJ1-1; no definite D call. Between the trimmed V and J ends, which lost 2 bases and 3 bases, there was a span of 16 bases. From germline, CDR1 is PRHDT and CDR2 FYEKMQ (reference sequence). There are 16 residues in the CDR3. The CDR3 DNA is TGTGCCAGCAGCTTATTTACTCGTGCTTACCACACTGAAGCTTTCTTT. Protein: CASSLFTRAYHTEAFF.

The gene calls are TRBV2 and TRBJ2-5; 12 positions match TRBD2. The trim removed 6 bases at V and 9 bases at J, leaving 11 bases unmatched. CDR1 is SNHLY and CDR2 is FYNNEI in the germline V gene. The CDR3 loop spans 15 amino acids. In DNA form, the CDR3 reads TGTGCCAGCAGGCCCGGACTAGCGGGGCTCCAGGCCCAGTACTTC. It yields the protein CASRPGLAGLQAQYF.

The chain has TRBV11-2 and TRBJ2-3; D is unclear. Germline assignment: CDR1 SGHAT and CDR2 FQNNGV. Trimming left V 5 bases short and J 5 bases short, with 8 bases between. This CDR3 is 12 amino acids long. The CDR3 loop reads CASSPPRDTQYF. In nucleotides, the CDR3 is TGTGCCAGCAGCCCTCCTCGAGATACGCAGTATTTT.

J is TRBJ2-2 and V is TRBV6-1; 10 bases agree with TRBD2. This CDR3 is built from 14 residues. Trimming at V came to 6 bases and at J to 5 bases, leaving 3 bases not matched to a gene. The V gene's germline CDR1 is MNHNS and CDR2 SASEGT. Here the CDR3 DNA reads TGTGCCAGCAGCCTACTAGCGGGAACCGGGGAGCTGTTTTTT. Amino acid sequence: CASSLLAGTGELFF.

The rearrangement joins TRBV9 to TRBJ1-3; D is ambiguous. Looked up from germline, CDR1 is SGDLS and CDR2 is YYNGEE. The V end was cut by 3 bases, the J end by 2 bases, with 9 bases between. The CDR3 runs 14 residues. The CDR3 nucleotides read TGTGCCAGCAGCGATCTTGCAGCTGGAAACACCATATATTTT. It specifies CASSDLAAGNTIYF.

In DNA, the CDR3 is TGTGCCAGCAAGCGACTAGGGATCTACGAGCAGTACTTC. Translated: CASKRLGIYEQYF. The chain carries TRBV2 and TRBJ2-7; tentative D call: TRBD2 (6 bases). Germline assignment: CDR1 SNHLY and CDR2 FYNNEI. This CDR3 has 13 residues. Between the trimmed V and J ends, which lost 7 bases and 3 bases, there was a span of 13 bases.

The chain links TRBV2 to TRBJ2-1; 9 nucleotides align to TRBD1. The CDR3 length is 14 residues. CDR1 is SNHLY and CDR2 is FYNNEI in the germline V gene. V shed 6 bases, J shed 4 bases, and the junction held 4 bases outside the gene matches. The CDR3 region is CASRGQGPYNEQFF. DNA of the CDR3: TGTGCCAGCAGGGGACAGGGCCCTTACAATGAGCAGTTCTTC.

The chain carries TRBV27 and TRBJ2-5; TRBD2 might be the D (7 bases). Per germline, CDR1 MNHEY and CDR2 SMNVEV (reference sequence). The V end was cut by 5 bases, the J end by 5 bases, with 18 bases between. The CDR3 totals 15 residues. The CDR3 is CASSPPGGAGETQYF. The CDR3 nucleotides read TGTGCCAGCAGTCCCCCTGGGGGGGCGGGGGAGACCCAGTACTTC.

The DNA of the CDR3 is TGTGCCAGCAGCGGTACAGCCTATGGCTACACCTTC. Amino acid sequence: CASSGTAYGYTF. The chain has TRBV9 and TRBJ1-2, with D unclear. The CDR3 contains 12 residues. CDR1 and CDR2 from the germline V gene are SGDLS and YYNGEE. With 3 bases removed from V and 4 bases from J, the gap between germline ends came to 7 bases.

CDR3 in amino acids: CASRRNTEAFF. Here the CDR3 DNA reads TGTGCCAGCAGGAGGAACACTGAAGCTTTCTTT. This chain links TRBV28 with TRBJ1-1, with D hard to call. Germline V gene lookup returns CDR1 MDHEN and CDR2 SYDVKM. The CDR3 covers 11 residues. V was cut by 6 bases and J by 1 base, with 3 bases left in between.

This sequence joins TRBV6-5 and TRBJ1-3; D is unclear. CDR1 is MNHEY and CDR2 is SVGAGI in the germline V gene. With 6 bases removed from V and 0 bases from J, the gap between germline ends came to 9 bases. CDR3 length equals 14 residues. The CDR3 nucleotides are TGTGCCAGCAGCCCCGAGCTCTCTGGAAACACCATATATTTT. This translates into CASSPELSGNTIYF.

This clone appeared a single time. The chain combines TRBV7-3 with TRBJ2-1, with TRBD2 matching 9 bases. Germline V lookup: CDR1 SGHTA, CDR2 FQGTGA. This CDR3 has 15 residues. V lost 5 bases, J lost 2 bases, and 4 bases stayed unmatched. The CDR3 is CASSRSGGTYNEQFF. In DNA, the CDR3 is TGTGCCAGCAGCCGCAGCGGGGGGACCTACAATGAGCAGTTCTTC.

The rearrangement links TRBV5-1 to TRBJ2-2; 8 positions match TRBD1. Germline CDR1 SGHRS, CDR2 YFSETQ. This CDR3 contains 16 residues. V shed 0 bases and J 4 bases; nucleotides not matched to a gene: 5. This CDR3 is CASSLGGQAITGELFF. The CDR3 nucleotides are TGCGCCAGCAGCTTGGGGGGACAGGCTATCACCGGGGAGCTGTTTTTT. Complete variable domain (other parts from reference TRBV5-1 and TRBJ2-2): KAGVTQTPRYLIKTRGQQVTLSCSPISGHRSVSWYQQTPGQGLQFLFEYFSETQRNKGNFPGRFSGRQFSNSRSEMNVSTLELGDSALYLCASSLGGQAITGELFFGEGSRLTVL.

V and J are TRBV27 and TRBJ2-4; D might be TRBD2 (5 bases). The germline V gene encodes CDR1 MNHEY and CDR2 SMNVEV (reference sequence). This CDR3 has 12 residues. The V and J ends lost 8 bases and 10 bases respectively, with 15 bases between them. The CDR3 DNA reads TGTGCCAGCGGGGAAGGACTCTCAATTCAGTACTTC. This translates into CASGEGLSIQYF.

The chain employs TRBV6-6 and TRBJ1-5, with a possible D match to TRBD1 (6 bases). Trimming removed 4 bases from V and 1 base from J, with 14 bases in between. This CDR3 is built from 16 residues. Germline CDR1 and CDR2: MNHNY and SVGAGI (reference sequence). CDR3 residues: CASSSQQGGSNQPQHF. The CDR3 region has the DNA TGTGCCAGCAGTTCCCAACAGGGAGGGAGCAATCAGCCCCAGCATTTT.

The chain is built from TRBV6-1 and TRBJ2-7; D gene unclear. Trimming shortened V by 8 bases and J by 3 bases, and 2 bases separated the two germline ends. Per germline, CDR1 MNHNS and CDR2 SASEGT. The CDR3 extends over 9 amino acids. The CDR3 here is CASHYEQYF. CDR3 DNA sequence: TGTGCCAGCCACTACGAGCAGTACTTC.